The 16 T cell receptor beta chains presented below share a single source sample, sequenced in a study of blood T cells in healthy people across ages. Combining a sample-barcoded 5' primer with a J-beta primer mix, a second PCR ran for roughly 7 to 12 cycles. Each CDR3 protein is one row after TCRdb ran MiXCR on the 5' RACE reads. The data show about 830,000 distinct CDR3 sequences, approximately 65% seen once. The sequencing input was blood. All receptors derive from a man aged 30-40 years in good health.

Concerning this clonotype: A clone one base away is much larger, so this may be a read error. J is TRBJ2-5 and V is TRBV10-3; the D is unclear. Germline CDR1 is ENHRY and CDR2 is SYGVKD. The CDR3 runs to 11 residues. The CDR3 is CAISEGETLYF. DNA for the CDR3: TGTGCCATCAGTGAGGGAGAGACCCTGTACTTC.

The table lists this clonotype with a count of one. V is TRBV9 and J is TRBJ2-5; 15 bases line up with TRBD2. With 3 bases clipped from V and 1 base from J, the junction kept 7 bases outside the gene matches. CDR3 length: 18 residues. The germline V gene has CDR1 SGDLS and CDR2 YYNGEE. The CDR3 spells CASSAGLAGGGIQETQYF. CDR3 sequence (DNA): TGTGCCAGCAGCGCGGGACTAGCGGGGGGCGGAATCCAAGAGACCCAGTACTTC.

V and J are TRBV18 and TRBJ1-4; D may be TRBD1 (5 bases). Trimming removed 7 bases at V and 8 bases at J, with 11 bases between. From germline, CDR1 is KGHSH and CDR2 LQKENI. CDR3 length: 12 amino acids. The CDR3 nucleotides are TGTGCCAGCTTGAGAGAGGGGGAAAAACTGTTTTTT. It codes for CASLREGEKLFF.

V gene TRBV4-3 combines with J gene TRBJ2-3, with 8 bases matching TRBD2. V lost 2 bases and J lost 1; bases outside the gene matches: 5. The CDR3 contains 16 residues. Germline CDR1 and CDR2: LGHNA and YSLEER. The CDR3 sequence: CASSQLAGGRTDTQYF. The CDR3 DNA reads TGCGCCAGCAGCCAACTAGCGGGCGGTCGCACAGATACGCAGTATTTT.

The chain carries TRBV6-1 and TRBJ1-2; 7 nucleotides agree with TRBD1. Looked up from germline, CDR1 is MNHNS and CDR2 is SASEGT. The junction had 7 bases not matched to a gene; V was cut back by 7 bases and J by 8 bases. The CDR3 runs 12 residues. CDR3: CASKTGQGGYTF. The CDR3 bases are TGTGCCAGCAAGACAGGGCAGGGCGGCTACACCTTC.

This clonotype has a handful of counts. The V gene is TRBV11-2, the J gene TRBJ2-1; 7 bases fit TRBD1. The CDR3 loop spans 14 amino acids. The V gene's germline CDR1 is SGHAT and CDR2 FQNNGV. The V and J ends lost 4 bases and 7 bases, in that order; junction bases with no gene match: 7. The CDR3 DNA is TGTGCCAGCAGCTCTCAGACAGGGTTGAATGAGCAGTTCTTC. Its translation: CASSSQTGLNEQFF.

This clonotype was seen just once. The chain's CDR3 is CASSKQGAYNEQFF. CDR3 nucleotide sequence: TGTGCCAGCAGCAAACAGGGGGCCTACAATGAGCAGTTCTTC. This sequence joins TRBV7-6 and TRBJ2-1, with 8 bases lining up with TRBD1. V was pared by 5 bases and J by 2 bases, with 2 bases of the junction left unmatched. The CDR3 totals 14 residues. Germline-derived CDR1 and CDR2 are SGHVS and FNYEAQ.

This chain connects TRBV5-5 to TRBJ2-4, with D possibly TRBD2 on 6 matching bases. This CDR3 contains 15 residues. Germline assignment: CDR1 SGHKS and CDR2 YYEKEE (reference sequence). V lost 2 bases, J lost 6 bases, and 15 bases lay in between. The CDR3 reads CASSFPFGDLNIQYF. CDR3 DNA: TGTGCCAGCAGCTTTCCCTTTGGGGACTTAAACATTCAGTACTTC.

This clonotype occurred a few times. The genes are TRBV5-1 and TRBJ2-7; a possible D gene is TRBD1 (6 bases). Looked up from germline, CDR1 is SGHRS and CDR2 is YFSETQ. V was clipped by 3 bases and J by 4 bases, with 11 bases between them. The CDR3 spans 13 residues. The CDR3 bases are TGCGCCAGCAGCTCCCGACAGGAGTACGAGCAGTACTTC. Its protein is CASSSRQEYEQYF.

This clonotype was detected ten times or more. This chain links TRBV10-3 with TRBJ2-5, with 8 bases fitting TRBD1. Near its end, the DNA agrees better with TRBJ2-7, so the J call may be wrong. The CDR3 has 14 amino acids. Per germline, CDR1 ENHRY and CDR2 SYGVKD. CDR3 DNA: TGTGCCATCAGCCCTAACCATGACAGGGGCGAGCAGTACTTC. Translating it yields CAISPNHDRGEQYF.

This chain joins TRBV7-2 and TRBJ2-5; no firm D call. V was cut by 1 base and J by 0 bases, with 3 bases left in between. The CDR3 is 13 residues long. Germline V gene sequence: CDR1 SGHTA, CDR2 FQGNSA. DNA of the CDR3: TGTGCCAGCAGCTTAGTTAACCAAGAGACCCAGTACTTC. Its translation is CASSLVNQETQYF.

This clonotype turned up a few times. V usage is TRBV12-3 or TRBV12-4 and J usage is TRBJ1-6; D possibly corresponds to TRBD1 (6 bases). V was clipped by 4 bases and J by 9 bases, with 16 bases between them. The CDR3 has 15 amino acids. As DNA, the CDR3 is TGTGCCAGCAGTTCGAACAGGGCCGCAAGTTCACCCCTCCACTTT. Protein: CASSSNRAASSPLHF.

The rearrangement uses TRBV11-2 and TRBJ2-5; 7 positions match TRBD2. In germline, CDR1 is SGHAT, CDR2 FQNNGV. V lost 3 bases, J lost 4 bases, and 14 bases stayed unmatched. This CDR3 has 17 amino acids. The DNA of the CDR3 is TGTGCCAGCAGCTTTGTAGGGGACTACCTCGTGGGAGAGACCCAGTACTTC. Its translation is CASSFVGDYLVGETQYF. The full variable domain, rest sourced from reference TRBV11-2 and TRBJ2-5, is EAGVAQSPRYKIIEKRQSVAFWCNPISGHATLYWYQQILGQGPKLLIQFQNNGVVDDSQLPKDRFSAERLKGVDSTLKIQPAKLEDSAVYLCASSFVGDYLVGETQYFGPGTRLLVL.

This clonotype was observed at least ten times. The chain carries TRBV20-1 and TRBJ2-5; tentatively, D is TRBD1 (6 bases). Germline CDR1 and CDR2: DFQATT and SNEGSKA (reference sequence). V gave up 4 bases and J gave up 0 bases, with 18 bases separating them. The CDR3 is made up of 16 amino acids. CDR3 DNA sequence: TGCAGTGCTACACCCCCTCAGGGGCCGTACCAAGAGACCCAGTACTTC. It yields the protein CSATPPQGPYQETQYF.

The CDR3 protein is CASSLSSGIQRGYEQYF. CDR3 coding DNA: TGTGCCAGCAGCTTAAGTAGCGGGATCCAACGGGGGTACGAGCAGTACTTC. The chain couples TRBV7-2 to TRBJ2-7; TRBD2 matches 8 bases. From germline, CDR1 is SGHTA and CDR2 FQGNSA. The CDR3 has 17 residues. With V trimmed by 2 bases and J by 4 bases, 13 bases remained unmatched.

This rearrangement joins TRBV7-2 to TRBJ2-3, with D perhaps TRBD1 or TRBD2 (5 bases each). Trimming shortened V by 2 bases and J by 1 base, and 13 bases separated the two germline ends. CDR1 SGHTA and CDR2 FQGNSA come from the germline V gene. This CDR3 has 16 amino acids. As DNA, the CDR3 is TGTGCCAGCAGCTTACGAGGGGAAGGAGGCACAGATACGCAGTATTTT. Its translation: CASSLRGEGGTDTQYF.